A selection of T cell receptor beta chains follows, all from one sample in a study of blood T cells in healthy people across ages. TCRdb re-called the 5' RACE reads through MiXCR, storing one row per CDR3 protein. The data contain about 680,000 distinct CDR3 sequences, around 48% of them singletons. Sequenced material: blood. The receptors derive from a woman aged 55-69 years in good health. The CDR3 runs from the conserved cysteine through the conserved F or W. A D gene is named only where the DNA matches it firmly. Some rows have no size entry. The others give once, few or many, or a class for an expanded clone.

j_call d_call clone_size v_call cdr3_aa cdr3_nt
TRBJ2-7 TRBD1 - TRBV12-3/TRBV12-4 CASSLAPTGMGEQYF TGTGCCAGCAGTTTAGCCCCGACAGGGATGGGCGAGCAGTACTTC
TRBJ2-7 - - TRBV20-1 CSAEPRDLYEQYF TGCAGTGCAGAGCCCCGGGACCTCTACGAGCAGTACTTC
TRBJ1-5 - - TRBV4-2 CASSQERASSNQPQHF TGTGCCAGCAGCCAAGAGCGGGCAAGCAGCAATCAGCCCCAGCATTTT
TRBJ2-1 - - TRBV10-3 CAISDQGNEQFF TGTGCCATCAGTGACCAAGGGAATGAGCAGTTCTTC
TRBJ1-1 - - TRBV20-1 CSARDSGLNTEAFF TGCAGTGCTAGAGATTCAGGGTTGAACACTGAAGCTTTCTTT
TRBJ2-6 TRBD2 - TRBV4-3 CASSQAALAGGASGANVLTF TGCGCCAGCAGCCAAGCTGCCCTAGCGGGAGGGGCATCTGGGGCCAACGTCCTGACTTTC
TRBJ2-3 TRBD1 - TRBV20-1 CSAGGQGGGTDTQYF TGCAGTGCCGGGGGACAGGGAGGAGGAACAGATACGCAGTATTTT
TRBJ2-2 - - TRBV6-6 CASSHLYRGGTGELFF TGTGCCAGCAGTCACCTCTACAGGGGAGGCACCGGGGAGCTGTTTTTT
TRBJ1-2 TRBD1 - TRBV5-4 CASSQGGRQADYGYTF TGTGCCAGCAGCCAGGGGGGGAGACAGGCCGATTATGGCTACACCTTC
TRBJ2-4 - - TRBV2 CASSGGGAGAKNIQYF TGTGCCAGCAGTGGGGGCGGGGCTGGGGCCAAAAACATTCAGTACTTC
TRBJ2-1 TRBD2 - TRBV18 CASSLSTSGGEQFF TGTGCCAGCTCCCTATCTACTAGCGGGGGGGAGCAGTTCTTC
TRBJ2-7 - - TRBV7-2 CASSVKYEQYF TGTGCCAGCAGCGTGAAATACGAGCAGTACTTC
TRBJ2-1 - - TRBV18 CASSPPTGGTYNEQFF TGTGCCAGCTCACCCCCGACCGGCGGAACCTACAATGAGCAGTTCTTC
TRBJ2-7 TRBD2 - TRBV11-2 CASSFGRWSSYEQYF TGTGCCAGCAGCTTCGGGAGGTGGAGTTCCTACGAGCAGTACTTC
TRBJ2-7 - many TRBV6-6 CASSYGGVSSYEQYF TGTGCCAGCAGTTACGGTGGCGTGAGCTCCTACGAGCAGTACTTC
TRBJ2-5 - - TRBV5-1 CASSVAQGLGETQYF TGCGCCAGCAGCGTGGCACAGGGATTGGGAGAGACCCAGTACTTC
TRBJ1-1 - few TRBV5-1 CASSPGEKGHPAFF TGCGCCAGCAGCCCTGGGGAGAAGGGGCACCCTGCTTTCTTT
TRBJ2-5 - - TRBV2 CASSEYRKETQYF TGTGCCAGCAGTGAATACAGGAAAGAGACCCAGTACTTC
TRBJ2-7 - - TRBV27 CASSLSLSAVYYEQYF TGTGCCAGCAGTTTATCACTATCAGCCGTTTACTACGAGCAGTACTTC
TRBJ2-1 TRBD2 - TRBV11-3 CASSVTSGSNEQFF TGTGCCAGCAGCGTCACTAGCGGGAGCAATGAGCAGTTCTTC
TRBJ2-3 - many TRBV20-1 CSARTPSNTDTQYF TGCAGTGCTCGGACCCCGAGTAACACAGATACGCAGTATTTT
TRBJ1-6 TRBD1 - TRBV4-2 CASSQEGQGYNSPLHF TGTGCCAGCAGCCAAGAGGGACAGGGGTATAATTCACCCCTCCACTTT
TRBJ2-5 - - TRBV3-1 CASSQTSSSGETQYF TGTGCCAGCAGCCAAACTAGCTCCTCGGGAGAGACCCAGTACTTC
TRBJ1-1 TRBD1 - TRBV3-1 CASSHTDRENTEAFF TGTGCCAGCAGTCACACTGACAGGGAGAACACTGAAGCTTTCTTT
TRBJ2-2 - - TRBV5-6 CASSLIPVGGELFF TGTGCCAGCAGCCTCATCCCTGTTGGCGGGGAGCTGTTTTTT
TRBJ2-7 TRBD2 - TRBV7-9 CASSPGLADEQYF TGTGCCAGCAGCCCGGGACTAGCGGACGAGCAGTACTTC
TRBJ2-7 TRBD2 - TRBV3-1 CASSQEETSHEQYF TGTGCCAGCAGCCAAGAGGAGACTAGCCACGAGCAGTACTTC
TRBJ1-1 - once TRBV5-1 CASSFGTGFLNRAFF TGCGCCAGCAGCTTCGGAACGGGGTTCCTTAACCGAGCTTTCTTT
TRBJ2-3 - few TRBV25-1 CASRGKRAPEYADTQYF TGTGCCAGCAGAGGAAAACGGGCCCCGGAGTACGCAGATACGCAGTATTTT
TRBJ2-7 TRBD2 - TRBV7-2 CASSLTVGAGGYEQYF TGTGCCAGCAGCTTAACGGTTGGAGCGGGAGGGTACGAGCAGTACTTC
TRBJ2-1 - - TRBV6-5 CASRSAGRSYNEQFF TGTGCCAGCAGGTCCGCGGGCAGGTCCTACAATGAGCAGTTCTTC
TRBJ1-6 - - TRBV14 CASSHHSNSPLHF TGTGCCAGCAGCCACCACAGCAATTCACCCCTCCACTTT
TRBJ2-7 - few TRBV5-6 CASSAAPGQAYEQYF TGTGCCAGCAGCGCGGCTCCGGGACAAGCCTACGAGCAGTACTTC
TRBJ2-7 - few TRBV12-3/TRBV12-4 CASSRHPFSDEQYF TGTGCCAGCAGCAGACATCCGTTCTCTGACGAGCAGTACTTC
TRBJ1-4 TRBD1 - TRBV5-1 CASSSGQTYEELFF TGCGCCAGCAGCTCGGGACAGACCTATGAAGAACTGTTTTTT
TRBJ2-2 - - TRBV2 CASESSGPGELFF TGTGCCAGCGAGTCGTCGGGACCCGGGGAGCTGTTTTTT
TRBJ2-7 TRBD1 - TRBV5-1 CASRGQFEQYF TGCGCCAGCAGGGGACAGTTCGAGCAGTACTTC
TRBJ2-5 - few TRBV9 CASSVVGGAETQYF TGTGCCAGCAGCGTAGTGGGGGGTGCAGAGACCCAGTACTTC
TRBJ2-2 - - TRBV7-2 CASSYSRNGGELFF TGTGCCAGCAGCTACAGTCGGAATGGCGGGGAGCTGTTTTTT
TRBJ2-7 TRBD2 - TRBV29-1 CSVRTSASYEQYF TGCAGCGTTAGGACTAGCGCCTCCTACGAGCAGTACTTC
TRBJ2-3 - few TRBV20-1 CSMGDTQYF TGCAGCATGGGAGATACGCAGTATTTT
TRBJ1-5 - - TRBV2 CASRAGPSSNQPQHF TGTGCCAGCAGGGCGGGACCGTCTAGCAATCAGCCCCAGCATTTT
TRBJ2-7 - - TRBV5-1 CASSRDGHLTYEQYF TGCGCCAGCAGCAGGGACGGACACCTAACCTACGAGCAGTACTTC
TRBJ2-7 TRBD2 - TRBV20-1 CSALPGTSGRGEQYF TGCAGTGCACTGCCGGGCACTAGCGGGAGAGGCGAGCAGTACTTC
TRBJ2-7 - - TRBV6-2/TRBV6-3 CASSLIRHEQYF TGTGCCAGCAGCCTGATCCGTCACGAGCAGTACTTC
TRBJ2-3 TRBD1 - TRBV9 CASSVRDRDADTQYF TGTGCCAGCAGCGTCCGGGACAGGGACGCAGATACGCAGTATTTT
TRBJ2-7 - - TRBV7-9 CASNFGFYEQYF TGTGCCAGCAACTTTGGATTTTACGAGCAGTACTTC
TRBJ2-7 - many TRBV7-8 CASTRDGAYEQYF TGTGCCAGCACCAGGGACGGCGCCTACGAGCAGTACTTC
TRBJ2-1 TRBD1 once TRBV7-9 CASSLWSQGNPVSSDEQFF TGTGCCAGCAGCCTCTGGTCACAGGGGAACCCAGTTAGTTCGGATGAGCAGTTCTTC
TRBJ2-1 - - TRBV27 CASGSVYEQFF TGTGCCTCAGGGTCGGTCTACGAGCAGTTCTTC
TRBJ2-1 TRBD1 - TRBV24-1 CATSDWDRNNEQFF TGTGCCACCAGTGACTGGGACAGAAACAATGAGCAGTTCTTC
TRBJ1-2 - - TRBV12-3/TRBV12-4 CASKGESGGYTF TGTGCCAGCAAGGGGGAATCGGGTGGCTACACCTTC
TRBJ2-1 - few TRBV28 CASSLPRGEQFF TGTGCCAGCAGCCTCCCCCGAGGAGAGCAGTTCTTC
TRBJ2-7 TRBD1 few TRBV29-1 CSVDLGTGLYEQYF TGCAGCGTCGACCTCGGGACAGGGCTCTACGAGCAGTACTTC
TRBJ2-7 - - TRBV27 CASTPWGSPRVEQYF TGTGCCAGCACTCCGTGGGGCAGCCCTAGGGTTGAGCAGTACTTC